The 25 T cell receptor beta chains below were found in one sample sequenced in a study of blood T cell repertoires in COVID-19 (TCRdb year 2020). The library was produced with the immunoSEQ multiplex PCR assay. What TCRdb holds here is the immuneACCESS table cut down to in-frame rearrangements. Part of the clones is not present; checked against another copy, under half of the missing clones reflect an unresolved V gene, and the others are unexplained. The sample table lists about 150,000 clones, around 85% of them with a count of one. The top ten clonotypes cover approximately 30% of the sample. The specimen was peripheral blood. Receptor source: a woman in her sixties or seventies with acute or convalescent COVID-19.

The chain is built from TRBV7-8 and TRBJ2-3; D possibly corresponds to TRBD2 (6 bases). The CDR3 length is 15 residues. The germline V and J ends were trimmed by 1 base and 3 bases, with 11 bases remaining between them. CDR1 SGHVS and CDR2 FQNEAQ come from the germline V gene. CDR3 sequence reads: CASSLGAGPTDTQYF. DNA of the CDR3: TGTGCCAGCAGCTTAGGGGCGGGGCCTACAGATACGCAGTATTTT.

This clone was counted a few times. The CDR3 DNA follows: TGCGCCAGCAGCTTGACAGGGGGGGCGACCTACGAGCAGTACGTC. This gives the protein CASSLTGGATYEQYV. The rearrangement joins TRBV5-1 to TRBJ2-7, with a weak D call TRBD1 (8 bases). V lost 1 base to trimming and J lost 2 bases, with 13 bases between them. The CDR3 contains 15 residues. Germline V CDR1 and CDR2: SGHRS, YFSETQ.

V gene TRBV12-5 combines with J gene TRBJ2-7; 9 bases match TRBD1. Germline CDR1 is LGHNT and CDR2 is FRNRAP. V lost 5 bases to trimming and J lost 6 bases; unmatched junction nucleotides: 14. The length of the CDR3 is 16 residues. CDR3 residues: CASGRPSRDRDCEQYV. In DNA form, the CDR3 reads TGTGCTAGTGGTCGCCCTTCCCGGGACAGGGATTGCGAGCAGTACGTC.

CDR3 sequence reads: CASSSRDRGLTEAFF. Here the CDR3 DNA reads TGTGCCAGCAGCTCCCGGGACAGGGGGCTGACTGAAGCTTTCTTT. V usage is TRBV5-4 and J usage is TRBJ1-1; 12 bases agree with TRBD1. The CDR3 has 15 residues. J was trimmed by 5 bases and V by 3 bases; bases with no gene match: 5. CDR1 and CDR2 from the germline V gene are SGHNT and YYREEE (reference sequence). Complete variable domain (other parts from reference TRBV5-4 and TRBJ1-1): ETGVTQSPTHLIKTRGQQVTLRCSSQSGHNTVSWYQQALGQGPQFIFQYYREEENGRGNFPPRFSGLQFPNYSSELNVNALELDDSALYLCASSSRDRGLTEAFFGQGTRLTVV.

In its sample, this clone was seen a few times. The CDR3 DNA is TGTGCCAGCAGTGGACCGGGGGGGCGGGAGACCCAGTACTTC. This codes for CASSGPGGRETQYF. V usage is TRBV2 and J usage is TRBJ2-5, with TRBD2 matching 8 bases. CDR1 and CDR2 (germline): SNHLY, FYNNEI. The CDR3 runs 14 residues. Germline trimming cut 4 bases from V and 5 bases from J; bases unmatched to any gene: 6. Combining the CDR3 with reference TRBV2 and TRBJ2-5 gives the whole variable domain EPEVTQTPSHQVTQMGQEVILRCVPISNHLYFYWYRQILGQKVEFLVSFYNNEISEKSEIFDDQFSVERPDGSNFTLKIRSTKLEDSAMYFCASSGPGGRETQYFGPGTRLLVL.

The chain combines TRBV11-2 with TRBJ2-4; 8 bases line up with TRBD1. The CDR3 contains 15 residues. Losses at the gene ends were 1 base for V and 4 bases for J; bases not matched to a gene: 3. The germline V gene has CDR1 SGHAT and CDR2 FQNNGV. CDR3 sequence reads: CASSLVRTGKNIQYF. CDR3 nucleotides: TGTGCCAGCAGCTTAGTTCGGACAGGGAAAAACATTCAGTACTTC.

The gene calls are TRBV6-2 or TRBV6-3 and TRBJ1-5, with 8 bases fitting TRBD1. The CDR3 has 16 residues. Germline V gene sequence: CDR1 MNHEY, CDR2 SVGEGT. The trim removed 2 bases at V and 10 bases at J, leaving 13 bases unmatched. This chain's CDR3 is CASSYAGQVGRRPQHF. The CDR3, as DNA: TGTGCCAGCAGTTACGCGGGACAGGTTGGTAGGCGACCCCAGCATTTT.

V and J are TRBV29-1 and TRBJ1-5; a possible D gene is TRBD1 (6 bases). The germline V gene encodes CDR1 SQVTM and CDR2 ANQGSEA. The V end was cut by 1 base, the J end by 7 bases, with 11 bases between. The CDR3 contains 13 residues. The CDR3: CSVEVGGAQPQHF. The CDR3 nucleotides read TGCAGCGTTGAAGTCGGGGGGGCACAGCCCCAGCATTTT.

As to this clone: At one end the junction does not follow the germline gene, possibly because of a read error. The genes are TRBV7-9 and TRBJ2-4; TRBD2 is a possible D gene (6 bases). CDR1 and CDR2 from the germline V gene are SEHNR and FQNEAQ (reference sequence). This CDR3 comprises 14 residues. In DNA form, the CDR3 reads TGTGCCAGCAGCAGACCGGGAGCCCAAAACATTCAGTACTTC. This sequence encodes CASSRPGAQNIQYF.

This clone was picked up a small number of times. This chain links TRBV2 with TRBJ2-7, with a possible D match to TRBD1 (6 bases). The CDR3 runs 14 residues. From germline, CDR1 is SNHLY and CDR2 FYNNEI. V was pared by 1 base and J by 7 bases, with 14 bases between. The CDR3 region has the DNA TGTGCCAGCAGTGAAGTCAGGGGTACGGGGGAGCAGTACTTC. This codes for CASSEVRGTGEQYF. Looking up the rest from reference TRBV2 and TRBJ2-7 gives the full variable domain: EPEVTQTPSHQVTQMGQEVILRCVPISNHLYFYWYRQILGQKVEFLVSFYNNEISEKSEIFDDQFSVERPDGSNFTLKIRSTKLEDSAMYFCASSEVRGTGEQYFGPGTRLTVT.

The chain recombines TRBV10-1 with TRBJ1-5; D unresolved. The CDR3 length is 16 residues. Trimming cost V 2 bases and J 0 bases, with 11 bases left between them. Germline loops: CDR1 WNHNN, CDR2 SYGVQD (reference sequence). CDR3 DNA: TGCGCCAGCAGTGAGAAAGGGAGCAGTAGCAATCAGCCCCAGCATTTT. This gives the protein CASSEKGSSSNQPQHF.

The rearrangement links TRBV2 to TRBJ2-2, with 9 positions matching TRBD1. The germline V gene has CDR1 SNHLY and CDR2 FYNNEI. The V and J ends lost 6 bases and 5 bases, in that order; junction bases with no gene match: 7. CDR3 length equals 15 residues. The CDR3 here is CASRGQGMSTGELFF. The CDR3 DNA reads as TGTGCCAGCAGGGGACAGGGTATGAGTACCGGGGAGCTGTTTTTT.

This clone showed up just a few times. The chain employs TRBV25-1 and TRBJ1-5; the match to TRBD1 covers 8 bases. Per germline, CDR1 MGHDK and CDR2 SYGVNS. V was pared by 6 bases and J by 4 bases, with 5 bases of the junction left unmatched. The CDR3 length is 14 residues. CDR3 sequence reads: CASRGQGENQPQHF. As DNA, the CDR3 is TGTGCCAGCAGAGGACAGGGTGAGAATCAGCCCCAGCATTTT.

This sequence joins TRBV6-5 and TRBJ1-2; D is possibly TRBD1 (6 bases). V was cut by 2 bases and J by 2 bases, with 15 bases left in between. The CDR3 sequence is 16 residues long. Germline V lookup: CDR1 MNHEY, CDR2 SVGAGI. The CDR3 DNA follows: TGTGCCAGCAGTTACCTACCGCGGGGGGGCAACTATGGCTACACCTTC. Its translation is CASSYLPRGGNYGYTF.

A single count supports this clone. The chain has TRBV25-1 and TRBJ1-1; the D is unclear. The V gene's germline CDR1 is MGHDK and CDR2 SYGVNS. V was clipped by 2 bases and J by 4 bases, with 11 bases between them. The CDR3 sequence is 14 residues long. Written as DNA, the CDR3 is TGTGCCAGCAGTGAACGCCGGCGGGGCACTGAAGCTTTCTTT. Residues: CASSERRRGTEAFF.

The chain is built from TRBV12-3 or TRBV12-4 and TRBJ1-2; 8 nucleotides align to TRBD1. V gave up 3 bases and J gave up 10 bases; unmatched junction bases: 4. CDR3 length equals 12 residues. CDR3 sequence: CASSFGQGAYTF. The CDR3 DNA reads as TGTGCCAGCAGTTTCGGACAGGGAGCCTACACCTTC.

The J gene is TRBJ2-1, the V gene TRBV11-3; 12 bases are shared with TRBD2. The CDR3 is made up of 15 amino acids. V shed 3 bases, J shed 10 bases, and the junction held 7 bases outside the gene matches. Germline CDR1 and CDR2: SGHNT and YENEEA. The CDR3 sequence is CASSFASGGAFEQFF. Written as DNA, the CDR3 is TGTGCCAGCAGCTTCGCTAGCGGGGGGGCCTTCGAGCAGTTCTTC.

Points on this clone: Other DNA sequences in this sample translate to the same CDR3. The chain carries TRBV6-5 and TRBJ2-1; TRBD1 aligns across 9 bases. CDR3 length: 14 amino acids. The V gene's germline CDR1 is MNHEY and CDR2 SVGAGI. DNA of the CDR3: TGTGCTAGCTGCCCCGGGACAGGGAACAATGAGCAGTTCTTC. Protein sequence: CASCPGTGNNEQFF.

On this clone: At one end the junction does not follow the germline gene, possibly because of a read error. CDR3 in amino acids: CASSEQTYGELFF. The CDR3 DNA follows: TGTGCCAGCAGTGAACAGACTTACGGGGAGCTGTTTTTC. The chain recombines TRBV2 with TRBJ2-2; maybe TRBD2 (5 bases). CDR3 size: 13 residues. Germline loops: CDR1 SNHLY, CDR2 FYNNEI.

The V gene is TRBV30, the J gene TRBJ2-5; 9 nucleotides agree with TRBD2. Germline-derived CDR1 and CDR2 are GTSNPN and SVGIG (reference sequence). The V segment lost 1 base and the J segment 2 bases; nucleotides outside the gene matches: 5. The CDR3 runs 15 residues. In DNA form, the CDR3 reads TGTGCCTGGAGTGGTAGCGGGGGCACACAAGAGACCCAGTACTTC. This codes for CAWSGSGGTQETQYF.

CDR3 in DNA: TGTGCCAGCAGCCAAGAATGGGCGGGGGCTTACGAGCAGTACTTC. Its translation is CASSQEWAGAYEQYF. The chain has TRBV3-1 (or the pseudogene TRBV3-2) and TRBJ2-7, with D possibly being TRBD2 (7 bases). The germline gives CDR1 LGHDT, CDR2 YNNKEL (reference sequence). The CDR3 length is 15 residues. V lost 0 bases to trimming and J lost 4 bases, with 13 bases between them.

This clone was detected only once. V and J are TRBV7-3 and TRBJ2-2, with TRBD2 identical over 12 bases. This CDR3 contains 15 residues. Unmatched junction bases numbered 0, after V lost 2 bases and J lost 5 bases. Germline assignment: CDR1 SGHTA and CDR2 FQGTGA. The CDR3 coding sequence is TGTGCCAGCAGCTTAGGACTAGCGGGGACCGGGGAGCTGTTTTTT. As protein: CASSLGLAGTGELFF.

This clone has a handful of counts. CDR3 DNA sequence: TGTGCCAGCAGTGAAGGGGGACAAACAGATACGCAGTATTTT. This sequence encodes CASSEGGQTDTQYF. The gene calls are TRBV2 and TRBJ2-3, with D possibly matching TRBD1 (6 bases). With 1 base removed from V and 3 bases from J, the gap between germline ends came to 8 bases. CDR1 and CDR2 from the germline V gene are SNHLY and FYNNEI. The CDR3 has 14 residues.

This chain uses TRBV11-2 with TRBJ1-1; weak D call: TRBD1 (5 bases). V was pared by 3 bases and J by 1 base, with 12 bases between. This CDR3 contains 15 residues. CDR1 and CDR2 from the germline V gene are SGHAT and FQNNGV. CDR3 in DNA: TGTGCCAGCAGCTTTAGAACAGGCCCGAACACTGAAGCTTTCTTT. Its translation is CASSFRTGPNTEAFF.

This clone has at least ten counts. The sample contains more than one DNA sequence encoding this CDR3. The chain employs TRBV28 and TRBJ1-4; 9 bases agree with TRBD1. CDR1 MDHEN and CDR2 SYDVKM come from the germline V gene. Trimming removed 6 bases from V and 7 bases from J; junction bases left unmatched: 6. The CDR3 consists of 14 residues. The CDR3 loop is CASSRGQGREKLFF. The CDR3 bases are TGTGCCAGCAGCCGGGGACAGGGACGTGAAAAACTGTTTTTT.